Many counts were recorded for the clone carrying this TCR beta chain. Antigen specificity is unknown. CDR3 length: 14 amino acids. Trimming shortened V by 2 bases and J by 5 bases, and 12 bases separated the two germline ends. Looked up from germline, CDR1 is SGHAT and CDR2 is FQNNGV. The data stem from a study of early T cells in non-severe SARS-CoV-2 infection. The study, taken as a whole, reports: Matching with VDJdb favored anti-spike CD8 responses (missing private and CD4 specificities).

TCRdb itself ran the 5' RACE reads through MiXCR, one entry per CDR3 protein. The table includes 55,000 to 65,000 distinct CDR3 sequences, roughly 12% detected once. The origin of this receptor is an adult who was a healthcare worker with PCR-confirmed SARS-CoV-2 infection or an uninfected control (not recorded which). The sample consisted of whole blood, taken at baseline. This chain links TRBV11-2 with TRBJ1-1, with D perhaps TRBD1 (5 bases). The CDR3 here is CASSLSGRVTEAFF. Written as DNA, the CDR3 is TGTGCCAGCAGCTTAAGTGGCAGGGTAACTGAAGCTTTCTTT.